Given below is one TCR beta chain in context. The sample comes from a study of shared clonotypes between healthy human individuals. Replicate PCRs from sorted subsets contained 200 ng DNA, which is around 30,000 T cell genomes. Clones were read by immunoSEQ multiplex PCR, and TCRdb kept only the in-frame ones, dropping some. Found here are 550,000 to 650,000 clones, about 96% of them singletons; the top ten hold less than 0.13%. CD45RO-negative cells were positively selected for CCR7, leaving out terminally differentiated effector memory CD45RA+ cells. This CDR3 has 14 amino acids. Germline V gene lookup returns CDR1 LNHDA and CDR2 SQIVND (reference sequence). After removal of 5 bases from V and 1 base from J, the junction contained 5 bases not matched to a gene.

This chain links TRBV19 with TRBJ2-7; 7 bases are shared with TRBD1. The sequenced sample was naive CD8+ T cells sorted from blood. The receptor's source is a woman aged 25-40 years in good health. The CDR3 DNA reads as TGTGCCAGTAGTTTCCGGGACAGTTCCTACGAGCAGTACTTC. Its translation: CASSFRDSSYEQYF.